This T cell receptor beta chain was sequenced during a study of control samples from healthy donors and cancer patients. This table comes from immunoSEQ multiplex PCR, and its TCRdb copy is limited to in-frame clones, with some not included. This table has almost 40,000 clones, about 83% appearing once. The TCR sequence derives from a woman aged 60-75 years with lung cancer. The sequencing sample was made of PBMCs.

CDR3 in amino acids: CASGLVSGTVNEQFF. The CDR3 region has the DNA TGTGCTAGTGGTTTGGTTTCCGGGACAGTCAATGAGCAGTTCTTC. The chain employs TRBV12-5 and TRBJ2-1; 7 bases fit TRBD1. This CDR3 region has 15 residues. J gave up 6 bases and V 0 bases, and 5 bases lay outside the gene matches. Germline V gene sequence: CDR1 LGHNT, CDR2 FRNRAP.